This T cell receptor (beta chain) was documented in a study of patients and donors after allogeneic stem cell transplantation. TCRdb independently ran MiXCR on the RT-PCR reads; one entry per CDR3 protein. The sample carries 190,000 or so distinct CDR3 sequences, around 40% recorded once. Material for sequencing was blood, either unsorted or a sorted T cell fraction (not recorded which). The clonotype comes from a human donor who was either an allogeneic HSCT recipient or a stem cell or donor lymphocyte infusion donor (not recorded which). It is not recorded whose cells these are; they may come from a transplant donor.

The CDR3: CASSQLGDNQEAEAFF. In DNA, the CDR3 is TGTGCCAGCAGCCAATTAGGGGACAATCAGGAAGCTGAAGCTTTCTTT. This chain connects TRBV4-2 to TRBJ1-1; weak D call: TRBD1 (6 bases). With 2 bases removed from V and 6 bases from J, the gap between germline ends came to 19 bases. CDR1 is LGHNA, CDR2 YNFKEQ, per germline. There are 16 residues in the CDR3.